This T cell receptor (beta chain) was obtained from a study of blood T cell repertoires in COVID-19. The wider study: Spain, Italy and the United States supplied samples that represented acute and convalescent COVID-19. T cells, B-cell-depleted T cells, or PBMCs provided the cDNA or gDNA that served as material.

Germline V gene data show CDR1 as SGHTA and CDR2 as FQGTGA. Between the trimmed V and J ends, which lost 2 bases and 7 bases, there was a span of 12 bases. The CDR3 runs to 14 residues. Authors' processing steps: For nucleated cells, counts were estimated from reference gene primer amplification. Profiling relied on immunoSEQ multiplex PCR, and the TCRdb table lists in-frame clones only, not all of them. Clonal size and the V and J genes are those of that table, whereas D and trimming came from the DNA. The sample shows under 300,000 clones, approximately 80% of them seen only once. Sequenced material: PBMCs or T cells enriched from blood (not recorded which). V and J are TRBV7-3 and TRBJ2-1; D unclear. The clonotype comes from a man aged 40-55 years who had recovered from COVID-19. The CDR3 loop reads CASSLGPINNEQFF. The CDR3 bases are TGTGCCAGCAGCTTAGGGCCGATAAATAATGAGCAGTTCTTC.